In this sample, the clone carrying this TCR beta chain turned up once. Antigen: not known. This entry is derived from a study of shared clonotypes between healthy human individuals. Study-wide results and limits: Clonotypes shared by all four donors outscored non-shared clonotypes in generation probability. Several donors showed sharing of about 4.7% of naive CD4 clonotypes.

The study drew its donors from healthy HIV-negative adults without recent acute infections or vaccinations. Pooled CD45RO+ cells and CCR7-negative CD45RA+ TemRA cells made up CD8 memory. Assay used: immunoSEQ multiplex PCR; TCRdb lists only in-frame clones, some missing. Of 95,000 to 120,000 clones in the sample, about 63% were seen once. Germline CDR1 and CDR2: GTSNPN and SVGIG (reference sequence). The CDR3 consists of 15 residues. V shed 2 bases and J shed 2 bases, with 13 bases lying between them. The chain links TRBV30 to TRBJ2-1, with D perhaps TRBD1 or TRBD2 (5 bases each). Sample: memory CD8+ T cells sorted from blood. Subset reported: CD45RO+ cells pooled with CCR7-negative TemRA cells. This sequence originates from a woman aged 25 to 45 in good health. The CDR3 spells CAWSLQGEPYNEQFF. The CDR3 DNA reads TGTGCCTGGAGTCTCCAGGGAGAGCCCTACAATGAGCAGTTCTTC.